The 9 T cell receptor beta chains in this list originate from one sample, sequenced in a study of blood T cell repertoires in COVID-19. This table comes from immunoSEQ multiplex PCR, and its TCRdb copy is limited to in-frame clones, with some not included. The data hold around 310,000 clones, with roughly 89% observed a single time. The specimen sequenced was peripheral blood. These receptor sequences come from a woman aged 40 to 55 with COVID-19, enrolled during active disease.

The rearrangement joins TRBV2 to TRBJ1-3, with D maybe TRBD1 (6 bases). Per germline, CDR1 SNHLY and CDR2 FYNNEI. Deletions cut 5 bases from V and 4 bases from J, with 12 bases between. The CDR3 contains 14 residues. The chain's CDR3 is CASSIQGTGNTIYF. The CDR3 region has the DNA TGTGCCAGCAGTATACAGGGTACGGGAAACACCATATATTTT.

In regard to this clone: Its ends do not fully match the called genes, so a read error is possible. J is TRBJ1-5 and V is TRBV5-5; 8 bases agree with TRBD1. Per the germline V gene, CDR1 is SGHKS and CDR2 is YYEKEE (reference sequence). This CDR3 has 17 residues. DNA for the CDR3: TGTGCCAGCAGCTTGGGGGCAGGGGGCGCGAGGAATCACCCCCAGCATTTT. Amino acid sequence: CASSLGAGGARNHPQHF.

This clone has a single count. The chain joins TRBV2 to TRBJ2-7, with 8 bases aligning to TRBD1. Trimming removed 4 bases from V and 3 bases from J; junction bases left unmatched: 8. The germline CDR1 and CDR2 sequences are SNHLY and FYNNEI. The CDR3 runs 15 residues. Here the CDR3 reads CASSAGTGPVYEQYF. As DNA, the CDR3 is TGTGCCAGCAGTGCTGGGACAGGTCCAGTCTACGAGCAGTACTTC.

Comment on this clone: The junction differs from germline at one of its ends, possibly a read error. This rearrangement joins TRBV7-7 to TRBJ2-1; 13 bases match TRBD2. The CDR3 is made up of 15 amino acids. Germline-derived CDR1 and CDR2 are SSHAT and FNYEAQ (reference sequence). CDR3 residues: CASSSGLAGAAEQFF. The CDR3 bases are TGTGCTAGCAGCTCAGGACTAGCGGGAGCGGCTGAGCAGTTCTTC.

This CDR3 is CASSYPGQRVGYTF. The CDR3 coding sequence is TGTGCCAGCAGTTATCCTGGACAGAGGGTGGGCTACACCTTC. The rearrangement links TRBV6-5 to TRBJ1-2; perhaps TRBD1 as D (6 bases). Germline CDR1 reads MNHEY; CDR2 reads SVGAGI. There are 14 residues in the CDR3. V dropped 3 bases and J dropped 8 bases, with 16 bases sitting between them.

The V and J genes are TRBV9 and TRBJ2-7; no definite D call. V gave up 0 bases and J gave up 3 bases, with 10 bases separating them. Looked up from germline, CDR1 is SGDLS and CDR2 is YYNGEE. CDR3 length: 14 amino acids. In DNA, the CDR3 is TGTGCCAGCAGCGTAGATGGCGGATACTACGAGCAGTACTTC. Its protein is CASSVDGGYYEQYF.

The rearrangement joins TRBV4-1 to TRBJ2-1; TRBD2 matches 14 bases. With V trimmed by 4 bases and J by 9 bases, 5 bases remained unmatched. The CDR3 length is 15 residues. Per germline, CDR1 MGHRA and CDR2 YSYEKL. CDR3 protein: CASSPRLAGGGEQFF. The CDR3 DNA reads TGCGCCAGCAGCCCCCGACTAGCGGGGGGGGGTGAGCAGTTCTTC.

The chain combines TRBV5-1 with TRBJ2-3; TRBD1 might be the D (6 bases). V was trimmed by 2 bases and J by 3 bases, leaving 10 bases between them. This CDR3 is built from 14 residues. Per germline, CDR1 SGHRS and CDR2 YFSETQ. For the CDR3, the DNA is TGCGCCAGCAGCTTCCAAGGGGGTACAGATACGCAGTATTTT. It yields the protein CASSFQGGTDTQYF.

The chain links TRBV5-1 to TRBJ2-1, with 13 bases that match TRBD2. The junction had 6 bases not matched to a gene; V was cut back by 6 bases and J by 3 bases. From germline, CDR1 is SGHRS and CDR2 YFSETQ. This CDR3 is built from 16 residues. The CDR3 nucleotides are TGCGCCAGCACCCTGAGGACTAGCGGGAGCTACAATGAGCAGTTCTTC. Amino acid sequence: CASTLRTSGSYNEQFF.